This T cell receptor beta chain comes out of a study of T cells in Graves' hyperthyroidism and ophthalmopathy. Across the whole study: Peripheral blood samples were taken at initial diagnosis, prior to any treatment.

This clonotype showed up many times. Its antigen is unidentified. Duration under 3 months, a NOSPECS grade of at least 4, and a Clinical Activity Score of at least 3 characterized the ophthalmopathy patients. Out of around 10 ml of fresh peripheral blood came the PBMCs. Researchers amplified the TCR beta CDR3 regions from RNA transcripts. The study used the HTBI primer set for a first-round RT-PCR of the TCR CDR3. TCRdb fed the multiplex PCR reads into MiXCR, producing one record per CDR3 protein. This table has hundreds of thousands of distinct CDR3 sequences, about 14% appearing once. The CDR3 totals 15 residues. CDR1 is SGHVS and CDR2 is FQNEAQ in the germline V gene. The J segment lost 5 bases and the V segment lost 5 bases, leaving 6 bases of the junction unmatched. General study findings and limits: Expanded thyroid clonotypes (above 0.001) were mostly also found in blood.

This clonotype originated in a man over 45 with Graves' ophthalmopathy. The rearrangement joins TRBV7-8 to TRBJ2-1, with TRBD2 matching 10 bases. The sequencing sample was made of blood. This CDR3 is CASSIRTSGNNEQFF. CDR3 DNA: TGTGCCAGCAGCATTCGGACTAGCGGAAACAATGAGCAGTTCTTC.